These T cell receptor beta chains were read from a single sample in a study of blood T cell repertoires in COVID-19. Repertoires were generated with immunoSEQ multiplex PCR, while TCRdb's copy carries only in-frame clones and drops some. The table shows some 190,000 clones, with around 80% occurring only once. The sequenced sample was PBMCs or T cells enriched from blood (not recorded which). The source of these receptors is a man aged 55 to 70 who had been exposed to COVID-19. The CDR3 runs from the conserved cysteine through the conserved F or W. Each record gives: CDR3 DNA, CDR3 protein, J gene, clone size, V gene, D gene, CDR3 length. D genes are given only for firm matches. Part of the rows lack a size; the others show once, few, many or a class for expanded clones.

DNA: TGTGCCAGCAGTACGAACCACAGGGCTGGCTACACCTTC
CDR3: CASSTNHRAGYTF
J: TRBJ1-2
size: .
V: TRBV28
D: .
length: 13

DNA: TGCAGTGCTAGTAGCCTAGCGGGAGTGGTAGATACGCAGTATTTT
CDR3: CSASSLAGVVDTQYF
J: TRBJ2-3
size: .
V: TRBV20-1
D: TRBD2
length: 15

DNA: TGTGCCAGCAGTTCCCAGCAGGGTGGAAGCTCCTACAATGAGCAGTTCTTC
CDR3: CASSSQQGGSSYNEQFF
J: TRBJ2-1
size: once
V: TRBV6-2/TRBV6-3
D: .
length: 17

DNA: TGTGCCAGCAGTTATCTCAGTGGGAGGTCGAGCTCCTACGAGCAGTACTTC
CDR3: CASSYLSGRSSSYEQYF
J: TRBJ2-7
size: once
V: TRBV6-2/TRBV6-3
D: .
length: 17

DNA: TGTGCCAGCAGCCGGACTGGCTCCTACGAGCAGTACTTC
CDR3: CASSRTGSYEQYF
J: TRBJ2-7
size: .
V: TRBV11-3
D: .
length: 13

DNA: TGTGCCAGCAGCTCCGGACTAGCGGGAGTGAACGAGCAGTACTTC
CDR3: CASSSGLAGVNEQYF
J: TRBJ2-7
size: .
V: TRBV6-2/TRBV6-3
D: TRBD2
length: 15

DNA: TGTGCCAGCAGTAAAACGGGACAGCCCCAGCATTTT
CDR3: CASSKTGQPQHF
J: TRBJ1-5
size: once
V: TRBV2
D: .
length: 12

DNA: TGTGCCAGTAGCCCCTTGAGTCATGAGCAGTTCTTC
CDR3: CASSPLSHEQFF
J: TRBJ2-1
size: .
V: TRBV19
D: .
length: 12

DNA: TGTGCCAGCAGCGCCTCAGGGGGCAATACTGAAGCTTTCTTT
CDR3: CASSASGGNTEAFF
J: TRBJ1-1
size: few
V: TRBV7-2
D: TRBD1
length: 14

DNA: TGTGCCAGCAGTTTATCGAGCGGGGGTAGCACAGATACGCAGTATTTT
CDR3: CASSLSSGGSTDTQYF
J: TRBJ2-3
size: .
V: TRBV27
D: TRBD2
length: 16

DNA: TGTGCCAGCAGCTTAGTCGCAGTGAACACTGAAGCTTTCTTT
CDR3: CASSLVAVNTEAFF
J: TRBJ1-1
size: .
V: TRBV7-2
D: .
length: 14

DNA: TGTGCCAGCAGGCCTCGGGCAGGGGGAAATGAGCAGTTCTTC
CDR3: CASRPRAGGNEQFF
J: TRBJ2-1
size: few
V: TRBV11-2
D: TRBD1
length: 14

DNA: TGTGCCAGCAGTCCAGGGACAGGGGGCATATTAGGCTATGGCTACACCTTC
CDR3: CASSPGTGGILGYGYTF
J: TRBJ1-2
size: .
V: TRBV28
D: TRBD1
length: 17

DNA: TGTGCCAGCACCGCCCGGGGGAACACTGAAGCTTTCTTT
CDR3: CASTARGNTEAFF
J: TRBJ1-1
size: once
V: TRBV5-6
D: .
length: 13

DNA: TGCAGCGCCGCCACTGACTCTGGAAACACCATATATTTT
CDR3: CSAATDSGNTIYF
J: TRBJ1-3
size: once
V: TRBV29-1
D: .
length: 13

DNA: TGTGCCAGCTCACCTAAGACAGGGGGAGCAGATACGCAGTATTTT
CDR3: CASSPKTGGADTQYF
J: TRBJ2-3
size: .
V: TRBV18
D: TRBD1
length: 15

DNA: TGTGCCAGTAGTCGGGGGGCGGAGGAGCTGTTTTTT
CDR3: CASSRGAEELFF
J: TRBJ2-2
size: .
V: TRBV19
D: .
length: 12

DNA: TGTGCCAGCAGCCGAGAGACAGGTGTCTCCTACGAGCAGTACTTC
CDR3: CASSRETGVSYEQYF
J: TRBJ2-7
size: few
V: TRBV14
D: .
length: 15

DNA: TGCGCCAGCGGTGGACAGGGTGGGAGCAATCAGCCCCAGCATTTT
CDR3: CASGGQGGSNQPQHF
J: TRBJ1-5
size: .
V: TRBV10-2
D: TRBD1
length: 15

DNA: TGTGCCAGCAGCCCCGGACTAGCGGCAGATACGCAGTATTTT
CDR3: CASSPGLAADTQYF
J: TRBJ2-3
size: .
V: TRBV7-7
D: TRBD2
length: 14

DNA: TGCGCCAGCAGCTATGACCCGCTGAGGCCAGATACGCAGTATTTT
CDR3: CASSYDPLRPDTQYF
J: TRBJ2-3
size: .
V: TRBV5-1
D: .
length: 15

DNA: TGTGCCAGCAGCTTGTTTCAGGGTATAGCTCGGGAGCAGTACTTC
CDR3: CASSLFQGIAREQYF
J: TRBJ2-7
size: few
V: TRBV5-6
D: .
length: 15

DNA: TGTGCCAGCCGCCCCCTAGCGGGAGGGATGAATGAGCAGTTCTTC
CDR3: CASRPLAGGMNEQFF
J: TRBJ2-1
size: .
V: TRBV2
D: TRBD2
length: 15

DNA: TGTGCCAGCAGGCGACAGGGCCGGAACACCATATATTTT
CDR3: CASRRQGRNTIYF
J: TRBJ1-3
size: .
V: TRBV27
D: TRBD1
length: 13